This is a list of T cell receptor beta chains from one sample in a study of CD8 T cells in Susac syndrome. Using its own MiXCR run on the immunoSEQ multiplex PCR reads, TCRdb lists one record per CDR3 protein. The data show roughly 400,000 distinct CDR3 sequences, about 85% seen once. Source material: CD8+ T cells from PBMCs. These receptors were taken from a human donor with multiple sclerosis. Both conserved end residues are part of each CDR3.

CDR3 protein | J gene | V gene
CASSPKDSLPGVYTF | TRBJ1-2 | TRBV12-3/TRBV12-4
CASSYSIGQGLNTEAFF | TRBJ1-1 | TRBV6-5
CASSLEGESPLHF | TRBJ1-6 | TRBV5-4
CASSRRQGATGELFF | TRBJ2-2 | TRBV11-3
CATSRDRQATNNQPQHF | TRBJ1-5 | TRBV15
CASSFLAPEAFF | TRBJ1-1 | TRBV7-9
CSVEGGTSEPYEQYF | TRBJ2-7 | TRBV29-1
CASSYQTEAHQPQHF | TRBJ1-5 | TRBV6-2/TRBV6-3
CASSLTPVNYEQYF | TRBJ2-7 | TRBV11-2
CSATPTANYEQYF | TRBJ2-7 | TRBV20-1
CAISGGTEGMNTEAFF | TRBJ1-1 | TRBV10-3
CASRGGTGRATNYGYTF | TRBJ1-2 | TRBV12-3/TRBV12-4
CASSDGTAQWGEETQYF | TRBJ2-5 | TRBV25-1
CASSEEAQTTEAFF | TRBJ1-1 | TRBV2
CASSPSIGLYEQYF | TRBJ2-7 | TRBV4-1
CASSSVKGTGHAYEQYF | TRBJ2-7 | TRBV7-6
CASSRHGNTGELFF | TRBJ2-2 | TRBV7-8
CASSPRGASEETQYF | TRBJ2-5 | TRBV7-9
CASSQGVPGELFF | TRBJ2-2 | TRBV4-1
CASSLAIIGTGERYEQYF | TRBJ2-7 | TRBV7-6
CASSLEEGDRVTPLHF | TRBJ1-6 | TRBV7-4
CASSLVGIPDGTEAFF | TRBJ1-1 | TRBV5-1
CASSYSITEETQYF | TRBJ2-5 | TRBV6-5
CASSVQGGDTEAFF | TRBJ1-1 | TRBV5-1
CSSRDRVSLDTEAFF | TRBJ1-1 | TRBV20-1
CSARQDYGYTF | TRBJ1-2 | TRBV20-1
CSGSRLVGYTF | TRBJ1-2 | TRBV20-1
CASSLSLPNPYNEQFF | TRBJ2-1 | TRBV27
CAVQGAFQETQYF | TRBJ2-5 | TRBV2
CASSPGQPFIASSENTEAFF | TRBJ1-1 | TRBV14
CASSQGAGEAFF | TRBJ1-1 | TRBV7-9
CASRPLGVDTQYF | TRBJ2-3 | TRBV28
CASSLSTSPLGETQYF | TRBJ2-5 | TRBV27
CASRQEGGQTYEQYF | TRBJ2-7 | TRBV7-9
CAITPGLRNPYEQYF | TRBJ2-7 | TRBV10-3
CASSEYFGQGDPYEQYF | TRBJ2-7 | TRBV25-1
CASSSTGSGGPDTQYF | TRBJ2-3 | TRBV11-2
CAWRADTQYF | TRBJ2-3 | TRBV30
CASSPPGQVSYEQYF | TRBJ2-7 | TRBV18
CASNRSPASGVNTGELFF | TRBJ2-2 | TRBV7-9
CASSTYTGGTEAFF | TRBJ1-1 | TRBV7-9
CASSYDGLGTGELFF | TRBJ2-2 | TRBV6-2/TRBV6-3
CASSPTGGPVNTEAFF | TRBJ1-1 | TRBV4-1
CAISFGSGTVDNEQFF | TRBJ2-1 | TRBV10-3
CASAPGGDYNNEQFF | TRBJ2-1 | TRBV6-1
CASSLTGVEFF | TRBJ2-1 | TRBV7-6
CASSLWGHPYEQYF | TRBJ2-7 | TRBV12-3/TRBV12-4
CASSVTSGRAHETQYF | TRBJ2-5 | TRBV9
CASSETASPQETQYF | TRBJ2-5 | TRBV10-1
CASSLDRDRTGELFF | TRBJ2-2 | TRBV5-1
CSARDLGTAYNEQFF | TRBJ2-1 | TRBV20-1
CASSPPTETSTNEKLFF | TRBJ1-4 | TRBV5-1